This passage covers 3 T cell receptor beta chains from one sample sequenced in a study of shared clonotypes between healthy human individuals. TCRdb keeps only in-frame clones here, not all; method: immunoSEQ multiplex PCR. The sample yields roughly 1.4 million clones, about 98.5% seen once. Specimen: naive CD4+ T cells sorted from blood. Sample subset: CD45RA+ positively selected. Receptor source: a man under 40 in good health.

This rearrangement joins TRBV7-9 to TRBJ2-7, with TRBD1 as a possible D gene (6 bases). Between the trimmed V and J ends, which lost 5 bases and 0 bases, there was a span of 14 bases. The CDR3 is 15 amino acids. Germline CDR1 SEHNR, CDR2 FQNEAQ (reference sequence). DNA of the CDR3: TGTGCCAGCAGCCCCAGGGACATCTACTCCTACGAGCAGTACTTC. Translated, it gives CASSPRDIYSYEQYF.

V gene TRBV10-1 combines with J gene TRBJ1-1; no firm D call. The CDR3 sequence is 12 residues long. The V gene's germline CDR1 is WNHNN and CDR2 SYGVQD (reference sequence). The V and J ends lost 9 bases and 3 bases respectively, with 11 bases between them. The CDR3 DNA is TGCGCCAGGTTCCCCGGGGACACTGAAGCTTTCTTT. Translation gives CARFPGDTEAFF.

The rearrangement links TRBV6-5 to TRBJ2-5, with TRBD1 matching over 7 bases. This CDR3 comprises 13 residues. V lost 6 bases to trimming and J lost 2 bases; unmatched junction nucleotides: 3. Germline V gene sequence: CDR1 MNHEY, CDR2 SVGAGI. Here the CDR3 DNA reads TGTGCCAGCAGCCGACAGGGTCAAGAGACCCAGTACTTC. Translated: CASSRQGQETQYF.